This T cell receptor beta chain was sequenced during a study of blood T cell repertoires in COVID-19. The overall study: From the United States, Italy and Spain came samples of acute and convalescent COVID-19. T cells, B-cell-depleted T cells, or PBMCs supplied cDNA or gDNA.

In the original processing: Reference gene primer amplification in the assay estimated nucleated cell counts. TCRdb keeps only in-frame clones here, not all; method: immunoSEQ multiplex PCR. D and trimming come from the DNA, and the V and J calls and clone size come from that table. Of approximately 270,000 clones listed, 70% to 85% are singletons. V shed 6 bases, J shed 2 bases, and the junction held 3 bases outside the gene matches. This CDR3 has 15 amino acids. Germline loops: CDR1 PRHDT, CDR2 FYEKMQ (reference sequence). The chain carries TRBV13 and TRBJ1-3; the match to TRBD1 covers 11 bases. This clonotype originated in an elderly man with acute or convalescent COVID-19. Material for sequencing was peripheral blood. CDR3 sequence: CASSLDRGPGNTIYF. The CDR3 DNA sequence: TGTGCCAGCAGTTTGGACAGGGGGCCTGGAAACACCATATATTTT.